The next 2 T cell receptor beta chains were all read from a single sample in a study of a mutant IDH1 vaccine in newly diagnosed glioma. Specified time point: week 5, during vaccination. Topical imiquimod was applied with each vaccine dose, which held 300 ug of mutant IDH1 20-mer peptide. The data were produced by immunoSEQ multiplex PCR, yet TCRdb's version contains in-frame clones alone and is incomplete. The sample has some 25,000 clones, 65% to 85% seen once. These receptors have no known antigen. The sample consisted of PBMCs, taken from a glioma patient whose treatment included an IDH1 peptide vaccine. The receptor set was obtained from a man aged 40-50 years with glioma.

This chain uses TRBV13 with TRBJ2-1; D uncertain. Trimming pared 6 bases from V and 9 bases from J, leaving 12 bases between. Germline loops: CDR1 PRHDT, CDR2 FYEKMQ (reference sequence). The CDR3 is made up of 12 amino acids. Here the CDR3 reads CASSQARSEQFF. The CDR3 bases are TGTGCCAGCAGTCAGGCGCGGAGTGAGCAGTTCTTC.

The gene calls are TRBV11-3 and TRBJ2-1; D is uncertain. The CDR3 covers 15 residues. The V gene lost 3 bases and the J gene lost 7 bases, with 16 bases spanning the gap. From germline, CDR1 is SGHNT and CDR2 YENEEA. The CDR3 spells CASSFPRPDRNEQFF. The CDR3 DNA reads TGTGCCAGCAGCTTCCCCAGGCCAGATCGGAATGAGCAGTTCTTC.